The T cell receptor beta chain described here comes from a study of blood T cell repertoires in COVID-19. On the study more broadly: Both acute and convalescent COVID-19 samples were obtained from the United States, Italy and Spain.

The participants were between about 18 and 90 years old and came from under 25 US areas. In assigning cohorts, the study relied on participant-reported clinical history. Source study methods: The authors estimated nucleated cell counts from reference gene primer amplification. Sequencing was performed with immunoSEQ multiplex PCR; in TCRdb, only in-frame clones are kept and a portion is missing. V and J calls and clone size follow that table, whereas D and trimming were derived from the DNA. This table holds approximately 240,000 clones, around 87% found once. The sequence derives from a woman aged 18 to 35 in a cohort exposed to, infected with or recovered from COVID-19 (not recorded which). Material: PBMCs or T cells enriched from blood (not recorded which).

CDR3 sequence reads: CASYSSANYEQYF. In DNA form, the CDR3 reads TGTGCCTCCTACTCTAGCGCGAACTACGAGCAGTACTTC. The V gene is TRBV28, the J gene TRBJ2-7, with D tentatively TRBD2 (6 bases). The CDR3 sequence is 13 residues long. Trimming cost V 11 bases and J 3 bases, with 17 bases left between them. Per the germline V gene, CDR1 is MDHEN and CDR2 is SYDVKM.